A single sample gave rise to the 12 T cell receptor beta chains below, sequenced in a study of T-cell reconstitution after alpha-beta-depleted transplantation in children. Unique molecular identifiers tagged the TCRbeta library. TCRdb re-called the PCR reads through MiXCR, storing one row per CDR3 protein. The table includes approximately 250,000 distinct CDR3 sequences, about 25% detected once. The material was PBMCs, obtained before TCRalphabeta/CD19-depleted stem cell transplant. All receptors come from a girl aged 2-9 years with Fanconi anemia, due to receive a stem cell transplant.

The rearrangement links TRBV29-1 to TRBJ2-3, with 14 bases aligning to TRBD2. V lost 7 bases and J lost 0; bases outside the gene matches: 9. Germline V gene data show CDR1 as SQVTM and CDR2 as ANQGSEA. The CDR3 covers 17 residues. The CDR3 is CSADWTSGGTSTDTQYF. In DNA, the CDR3 is TGCAGCGCCGACTGGACTAGCGGGGGGACTAGCACAGATACGCAGTATTTT.

CDR3 DNA sequence: TGTGCCAGCAGGAGGGGGAGCTCCTACAATGAGCAGTTCTTC. It specifies CASRRGSSYNEQFF. The rearrangement joins TRBV12-3 or TRBV12-4 to TRBJ2-1; weak D call: TRBD1 (6 bases). The CDR3 extends over 14 amino acids. V dropped 6 bases and J dropped 0 bases, with 9 bases sitting between them.

This clonotype was seen at least ten times. This chain connects TRBV29-1 to TRBJ2-1, with 9 bases matching TRBD1. Germline values: CDR1 SQVTM, CDR2 ANQGSEA. The CDR3 covers 13 residues. J lost 5 bases, V lost 4 bases, and 3 bases had no gene match. CDR3 in amino acids: CSVGGTGNNEQFF. CDR3 nucleotides: TGCAGCGTTGGGGGGACAGGGAACAATGAGCAGTTCTTC.

This clonotype was picked up a small number of times. V is TRBV29-1 and J is TRBJ2-7, with a tentative D call TRBD2 (6 bases). Looked up from germline, CDR1 is SQVTM and CDR2 is ANQGSEA. The V and J ends lost 4 bases and 6 bases respectively, with 25 bases between them. This CDR3 is built from 16 residues. DNA for the CDR3: TGCAGCGTTGCCTCAGCTCTACATGCCGGAGGGCTCGAGCAGTACTTC. Translation: CSVASALHAGGLEQYF.

This clonotype was counted only a few times. The chain links TRBV5-1 to TRBJ1-1; D may be TRBD1 (5 bases). Trimming stripped 0 bases from V and 6 bases from J, with 6 bases between. The CDR3 contains 12 residues. The germline V gene encodes CDR1 SGHRS and CDR2 YFSETQ. The CDR3 spells CASSLGGPEAFF. The CDR3, as DNA: TGCGCCAGCAGCTTGGGGGGACCTGAAGCTTTCTTT.

This clonotype was recorded at least ten times. This chain joins TRBV15 and TRBJ2-5; possible D gene TRBD2, 6 bases. Trimming left V 1 base short and J 3 bases short, with 9 bases between. Germline assignment: CDR1 LNHNV and CDR2 YYDKDF (reference sequence). CDR3 length: 14 residues. For the CDR3, the DNA is TGTGCCACCAGCAGAGGGGGGGTTGAAGAGACCCAGTACTTC. Its protein is CATSRGGVEETQYF.

The sample holds a few counts of this clonotype. The V call is TRBV21-1, the J call TRBJ2-1; the table's D gene call, TRBD2, was not cross checked with the DNA. TRBV21-1 is listed as a pseudogene. The CDR3 runs to 15 residues. The CDR3 spells CASSNGAGSYNEQFF. The CDR3 DNA reads TGTGCCAGCAGCAACGGAGCGGGCTCCTACAATGAGCAGTTCTTC.

This clonotype was seen a handful of times. The rearrangement uses TRBV2 and TRBJ2-1, with TRBD2 identical over 7 bases. The CDR3 extends over 17 amino acids. Looked up from germline, CDR1 is SNHLY and CDR2 is FYNNEI. V shed 2 bases and J 2 bases; nucleotides not matched to a gene: 9. The CDR3 protein is CASSERTAGVPYNEQFF. The CDR3 nucleotides read TGTGCCAGCAGTGAAAGGACTGCGGGAGTCCCCTACAATGAGCAGTTCTTC.

This clonotype has a count of ten or more. The chain combines TRBV20-1 with TRBJ2-6; D is unclear. CDR3 length: 13 amino acids. V gave up 6 bases and J gave up 2 bases, with 8 bases separating them. CDR1 is DFQATT and CDR2 is SNEGSKA in the germline V gene (reference sequence). Written as DNA, the CDR3 is TGCAGTGCACAAAAACCTGGGGCCAACGTCCTGACTTTC. Translation gives CSAQKPGANVLTF.

This clonotype appeared a few times. CDR3 protein: CASSNRGLATSNTQYF. The CDR3 DNA reads TGTGCCAGCAGCAATAGGGGACTAGCAACCTCTAATACGCAGTATTTT. V is TRBV7-3 and J is TRBJ2-3; 9 bases map to TRBD2. The CDR3 has 16 amino acids. Germline CDR1 is SGHTA and CDR2 is FQGTGA. J lost 7 bases, V lost 5 bases, and 13 bases had no gene match.

In its sample, this clonotype was seen many times. V and J are TRBV6-2 or TRBV6-3 and TRBJ2-1; no definite D call. V lost 2 bases and J 8 bases, leaving 13 bases between the germline ends. Germline V lookup: CDR1 MNHEY, CDR2 SVGEGT. The CDR3 runs 14 residues. The CDR3 nucleotides read TGTGCCAGCAGTTACCCAACTCGGAGTCATGAGCAGTTCTTC. Translated, it gives CASSYPTRSHEQFF.

The chain carries TRBV4-1 and TRBJ2-3; 11 nucleotides align to TRBD2. Germline lookup yields CDR1 MGHRA and CDR2 YSYEKL. J gave up 5 bases and V 1 base, and 2 bases lay outside the gene matches. The CDR3 is made up of 15 amino acids. CDR3 sequence reads: CASSQVGTSGDTQYF. In DNA, the CDR3 is TGCGCCAGCAGCCAAGTGGGGACTAGCGGAGATACGCAGTATTTT.